The clone carrying this TCR beta chain was recorded many times. As yet, its antigen is unknown. A library of TCRbeta sequences, prepared with unique molecular identifiers, was generated. TCRdb re-analysed the PCR reads in MiXCR, keeping a single row per CDR3 protein. The data show some 70,000 distinct CDR3 sequences, roughly 4.5% seen once. The sample is drawn from a study of T-cell reconstitution after alpha-beta-depleted transplantation in children. Study results and caveats: T cells produced anew were the main source of T-cell counts and diversity one year after transplant. Some patients' high day-60 TCRbeta diversity was traced to surviving recipient T cells and thymic progenitors. It was reported that alpha-beta T cells came from several hundred expanded graft clones (about two months after transplant).

Germline-derived CDR1 and CDR2 are SGHRS and YFSETQ. V shed 4 bases, J shed 0 bases, and the junction held 8 bases outside the gene matches. The CDR3 loop spans 17 amino acids. This sequence joins TRBV5-1 and TRBJ2-1; TRBD1 matches at 9 bases. Sequencing was performed on PBMCs, mostly from graft donor cells, taken 180 days after TCRalphabeta/CD19-depleted stem cell transplant. The TCR was taken from a boy in the first two years of life who had a stem cell transplant for acute myeloid leukemia, so the T cells may come from the graft donor. The CDR3 reads CASSLPTGGASYNEQFF. The CDR3, as DNA: TGCGCCAGCAGCCTGCCCACAGGGGGCGCCTCCTACAATGAGCAGTTCTTC.